This T cell receptor (beta chain) was sequenced during a study of shared clonotypes between healthy human individuals. Findings of the study overall: Since donors were few, the genetic and exposure-history diversity represented was limited. The four-donor shared clonotypes exceeded non-shared clonotypes in generation probability, with non-shared ones scoring lower.

Cells designated naive CD8 were CD45RO-negative and were positively selected for CCR7, with terminally differentiated effector memory CD45RA+ cells excluded. Several immunoSEQ plates received, in even portions, the genomic DNA of each subset. Original processing methods: Because ImmunoSEQ provided only junction sequences with no quality scores, the filtering differed. Sequencing was performed with immunoSEQ multiplex PCR; in TCRdb, only in-frame clones are kept and a portion is missing. V and J calls and clone size are given by that table; D and trimming were obtained from the DNA. This sample has hundreds of thousands of clones, with around 96% found just once. As for this clone: What it binds is not known.

V trimming: 0 bases; J trimming: 5 bases; junction bases outside the gene matches: 10. The CDR3 totals 17 residues. Germline V gene sequence: CDR1 SGDLS, CDR2 YYNGEE. The TCR originated in a man in his thirties or forties in good health. Source material: naive CD8+ T cells sorted from blood. V is TRBV9 and J is TRBJ2-3; TRBD2 aligns across 9 bases. CDR3 region: CASSVEPSGNLRDTQYF. The CDR3 region has the DNA TGTGCCAGCAGCGTAGAACCTAGCGGGAATTTGAGAGATACGCAGTATTTT.